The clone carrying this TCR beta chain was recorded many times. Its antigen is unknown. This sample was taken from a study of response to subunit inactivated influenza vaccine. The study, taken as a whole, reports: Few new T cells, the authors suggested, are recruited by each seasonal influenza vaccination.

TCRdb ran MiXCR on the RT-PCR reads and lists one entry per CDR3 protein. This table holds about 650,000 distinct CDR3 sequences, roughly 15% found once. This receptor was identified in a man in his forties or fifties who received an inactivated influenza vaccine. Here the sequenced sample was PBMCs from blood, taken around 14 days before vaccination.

The chain's CDR3 is CSVSQGNPYEQYF. CDR3 nucleotides: TGCAGCGTTTCCCAGGGGAACCCCTACGAGCAGTACTTC. The rearrangement joins TRBV29-1 to TRBJ2-7, with D possibly matching TRBD1 (6 bases). Trimming stripped 5 bases from V and 2 bases from J, with 13 bases between. This CDR3 is built from 13 residues. Germline lookup yields CDR1 SQVTM and CDR2 ANQGSEA.